This T cell receptor beta chain was identified in a study of T cell responses to AZD1222 COVID-19 vaccine. Overall study context: Pooling of second doses given at about 4 or about 12 weeks was done. Study-wide results and limits: Dominant CD4 TCR responses targeted spike regions 160-218 and 743-854.

The germline gives CDR1 SSHAT, CDR2 FNYEAQ (reference sequence). The CDR3 is 13 amino acids. A note on this clone: Its matching antigen is unknown. One end of the junction is discordant with germline, which a read error may explain.

TCRdb's copy holds only in-frame clones and misses some; the assay was immunoSEQ multiplex PCR. The profile shows about 130,000 clones, roughly nine tenths of them singletons. J is TRBJ2-5 and V is TRBV7-7; D is ambiguous. The sequence was collected from an adult in good health. This sample comprised peripheral blood, obtained on day 0 of AZD1222 vaccination. DNA for the CDR3: TGTGCTAGCAGCTTGGGCTTTAGGGAGACCCAGTACTTC. Protein product: CASSLGFRETQYF.